Listed below are T cell receptor beta chains from one sample, sequenced in a study of blood T cells in healthy people across ages. TCRdb fed the 5' RACE reads into MiXCR, producing one record per CDR3 protein. The sample lists hundreds of thousands of distinct CDR3 sequences; roughly three fifths were seen once. The sample was blood. The receptors were sampled from a man aged 55 to 69 in good health. Both conserved end residues are part of each CDR3. The D gene is left open where the match is weak. Clone size appears in some rows only: once, few, many, or a class for an expanded clone.

v_call	d_call	clone_size	j_call	cdr3_nt	cdr3_aa
TRBV20-1	-	-	TRBJ1-6	TGCAGTGCCCCCAATGTAAGGAACTCACCCCTCCACTTT	CSAPNVRNSPLHF
TRBV2	-	-	TRBJ1-2	TGTGCCAGCAGCGAAACAGGGCTTGGCTACACCTTC	CASSETGLGYTF
TRBV7-9	TRBD1	-	TRBJ2-7	TGTGCCAGCAGCCCATCCTCCGGACAGGGTATTTACGAGCAGTACTTC	CASSPSSGQGIYEQYF
TRBV6-5	-	-	TRBJ2-3	TGTGCCAGCAGTTACCTGGAAACAGATACGCAGTATTTT	CASSYLETDTQYF
TRBV29-1	-	-	TRBJ1-1	TGCACCACCATGCGGGGGGTCTCCAGCACTGAAGCTTTCTTT	CTTMRGVSSTEAFF
TRBV29-1	-	many	TRBJ2-7	TGCAGCGTGGGTGGCACACCCTACGAGCAGTACTTC	CSVGGTPYEQYF
TRBV7-2	-	few	TRBJ1-2	TGTGCCAGCACCGATTACCAGAGATCCTATGGCTACACCTTC	CASTDYQRSYGYTF
TRBV7-6	-	-	TRBJ2-5	TGTGCCAGCAGCTTTTACAGGTTACAAGAGACCCAGTACTTC	CASSFYRLQETQYF
TRBV28	TRBD2	few	TRBJ2-5	TGTGCCAGCAGCGGGACTAGCGGGGGCTTAGAGACCCAGTACTTC	CASSGTSGGLETQYF
TRBV29-1	TRBD2	few	TRBJ2-1	TGCAGCGTTTTTGGGGGGGGCTACAATGAGCAGTTCTTC	CSVFGGGYNEQFF
TRBV29-1	TRBD1	-	TRBJ1-4	TGCAGCACCGGACAGGGGGCCACTAATGAAAAACTGTTTTTT	CSTGQGATNEKLFF
TRBV11-2	-	-	TRBJ1-3	TGTGCCAGCACCCCCCACCAGCGCCCTGGAAACACCATATATTTT	CASTPHQRPGNTIYF
TRBV25-1	-	-	TRBJ2-2	TGTGCCAGCAGTGAATTCAGGGTCGCCGGGGAGCTGTTTTTT	CASSEFRVAGELFF
TRBV5-6	-	once	TRBJ2-6	TGTGCCAGCAGCTTGGAACGGGAACCTCTCTCTGGGGCCAACGTCCTGACTTTC	CASSLEREPLSGANVLTF
TRBV12-3/TRBV12-4	-	-	TRBJ2-7	TGTGCCAGCAGACGAGAGGGGGGGACAGTCCAGTACTTC	CASRREGGTVQYF
TRBV27	-	few	TRBJ1-2	TGTGCCAGCAGTTACGACCAGAGGGGCTACACCTTC	CASSYDQRGYTF
TRBV5-1	-	-	TRBJ1-4	TGCGCCAGCAGCTTTGGGACGGCAACTAATGAAAAACTGTTTTTT	CASSFGTATNEKLFF
TRBV7-2	-	many	TRBJ1-2	TGTGCCAGCAGCTCTCCGGGCTATGGCTACACCTTC	CASSSPGYGYTF
TRBV28	-	once	TRBJ2-7	TGTGCCAGCACCCCTCTTGGCCCCTACGGGGAGCAGTACTTC	CASTPLGPYGEQYF
TRBV5-1	TRBD2	once	TRBJ2-3	TGCGCCAGCAGCTTCTTCCCTAGCGGGGCAACTAGCACAGATACGCAGTATTTT	CASSFFPSGATSTDTQYF
TRBV7-2	-	few	TRBJ2-2	TGTGCCAGCAGCGCAGATCACACCGGGGAGCTGTTTTTT	CASSADHTGELFF
TRBV6-2/TRBV6-3	-	-	TRBJ1-2	TGTGCCAGCAGTTACATTGGCAGAGGACCGCGTGGCTACACCTTC	CASSYIGRGPRGYTF
TRBV10-3	TRBD2	-	TRBJ2-5	TGTGCCATCAGTAGCGGGGGCCACCAAGAGACCCAGTACTTC	CAISSGGHQETQYF
TRBV6-5	TRBD1	many	TRBJ2-7	TGTGCCAGCAGTTGGACAGGGGGCTCCTACGAGCAGTACTTC	CASSWTGGSYEQYF
TRBV4-1	TRBD1	-	TRBJ1-2	TGCGCCAGCAGACTGAACAGGGGGCTGAACTATGGCTACACCTTC	CASRLNRGLNYGYTF
TRBV20-1	-	-	TRBJ1-2	TGCAGTGCCGGGGGCGGGGCCTCTAACTATGGCTACACCTTC	CSAGGGASNYGYTF
TRBV18	-	-	TRBJ2-5	TGTGCCAGCTCACCTCTACCGAGGACAGAGACCCAGTACTTC	CASSPLPRTETQYF
TRBV20-1	TRBD1	-	TRBJ2-5	TGCAGTGCAAAGAAGCCCCGGGCAGGGGGAGAGACCCAGTACTTC	CSAKKPRAGGETQYF
TRBV15	-	few	TRBJ2-7	TGTGCCACCAGCATTCTCCGGGGCTCCTACGAGCAGTACTTC	CATSILRGSYEQYF
TRBV4-2	TRBD1	-	TRBJ1-4	TGTGCCAGCAGCCAAGTCAGGGGACAGGGCGATGAACAACTGTTTTTT	CASSQVRGQGDEQLFF
TRBV5-1	TRBD1	-	TRBJ1-2	TGCGCCAGCAGCTTGGCAGGGGGCGCGGACTATGGCTACACCTTC	CASSLAGGADYGYTF
TRBV21-1	-	-	TRBJ2-7	TGTGCCAGCAGCAAAGTCGACAGTCAGTCCTACGAGCAGTACTTC	CASSKVDSQSYEQYF
TRBV27	-	-	TRBJ2-4	TGTGCCAGCAGTTCACAGGATCCGCCAGCCAAAAACATTCAGTACTTC	CASSSQDPPAKNIQYF
TRBV5-1	-	-	TRBJ2-1	TGCGCCAGCAGCCAACTGGCTCCTGGCAATGAGCAGTTCTTC	CASSQLAPGNEQFF
TRBV20-1	-	once	TRBJ1-1	TGCAGTGCTGAGGGCTTGGGACCTAAAGCTTTCTTT	CSAEGLGPKAFF
TRBV5-1	TRBD2	-	TRBJ2-5	TGCGCCAGCAGCTCCCGACTAGCGGGGGGAGAGACCCAGTACTTC	CASSSRLAGGETQYF
TRBV18	-	few	TRBJ1-1	TGTGCCAGCTCACCCCGGGGCCAGGGGAACACTGAAGCTTTCTTT	CASSPRGQGNTEAFF
TRBV12-3/TRBV12-4	-	-	TRBJ2-3	TGTGCCGGCAGACCAGGCGGGGCGGGCCATACCTTAGATACGCAGTATTTT	CAGRPGGAGHTLDTQYF
TRBV4-1	-	few	TRBJ2-7	TGCGCCAGCAGCCAAGGGCAGGCCGCCTACGAGCAGTACTTC	CASSQGQAAYEQYF
TRBV4-1	TRBD2	few	TRBJ2-1	TGCGCCAGCAGCCAAGGCCCCCGACTAGCGGGCAATGAGCAGTTCTTC	CASSQGPRLAGNEQFF
TRBV6-5	-	-	TRBJ1-1	TGTGCCAGCAATCCTCGAGGGGCTAACACTGAAGCTTTCTTT	CASNPRGANTEAFF
TRBV2	-	many	TRBJ2-3	TGTGCCAGCAGTTTTTCGACCCGCACAGATACGCAGTATTTT	CASSFSTRTDTQYF
TRBV6-1	TRBD2	-	TRBJ2-2	TGTGCCAGCAATCTACTAGCGGGGCAAGCCGGGGAGCTGTTTTTT	CASNLLAGQAGELFF
TRBV10-3	TRBD2	once	TRBJ2-4	TGTGCCATCAGCGGCGGGGGGGGAAACATTCAGTACTTC	CAISGGGGNIQYF
TRBV29-1	TRBD1	few	TRBJ1-5	TGCAGCGTTCGTGACAGGGTCAATCAGCCCCAGCATTTT	CSVRDRVNQPQHF
TRBV5-6	-	-	TRBJ1-2	TGTGCCAGCAGCCCCGACGGGGGTAGTTATGGCTACACCTTC	CASSPDGGSYGYTF
TRBV12-3/TRBV12-4	TRBD2	-	TRBJ2-1	TGTGCCAGCAGCTTTCTAGCGGGGGGGAGTGATGAGCAGTTCTTC	CASSFLAGGSDEQFF